The source of this TCR beta chain is a study of T cells expressing NK-cell markers. Study background: HCMV serostatus: seven of eight sequenced donors positive, one negative. Study-level findings and limits: Also leading the CD3+CD56-NKG2C+ fraction in several donors were these clonotypes.

Remarks on this clonotype: Its antigen is unknown.

Researchers built TCR beta cDNA using 5'RACE template switching with UMIs. TCRdb re-called the 5' RACE reads and catalogs CDR3 proteins one per entry, DNA excluded. The sample yields about 400,000 distinct CDR3 sequences, of which the top ten take up about 10%. The receptor was derived from a woman aged 45-60 years in good health. Sequenced input: blood T cells: a sorted CD56 or NKG2C T cell subset, CD4+ or CD8+ T cells, or bulk PBMC T cells (not recorded which).

CDR3 region: CASSDGTGRLKTQYF. The chain employs TRBV2 and TRBJ2-5; TCRdb's assignment of TRBD1 cannot be checked, as there is no DNA. From germline, CDR1 is SNHLY and CDR2 FYNNEI. The CDR3 runs to 15 residues.